This TCR beta chain was recovered during a study of shared clonotypes between healthy human individuals. Germline-derived CDR1 and CDR2 are SNHLY and FYNNEI. V lost 7 bases and J 4 bases, leaving 19 bases between the germline ends. The CDR3 extends over 15 amino acids. Clones were read by immunoSEQ multiplex PCR, and TCRdb kept only the in-frame ones, dropping some. The sample carries more than 2 million clones, 93% recorded once. Terminally differentiated effector memory CD45RA+ cells were left out of the naive CD8 fraction, which was CD45RO-negative and positively selected for CCR7. This chain connects TRBV2 to TRBJ2-5, with D perhaps TRBD2 (5 bases). The sequencing input was naive CD8+ T cells from PBMCs. This receptor was taken from a man aged 18 to 29 in good health. Some clones in this sample may be carry-over from other donors' samples. The CDR3 coding sequence is TGTGCCAGCAATCCCCGGCCCGGGATACTAGAGACCCAGTACTTC. Protein product: CASNPRPGILETQYF.